A single sample is the source of the 3 T cell receptor beta chains below, sequenced in a study of identical twins. TCRdb processed the 5' RACE reads anew with MiXCR; each CDR3 protein has one entry. The sample holds 300,000 or so distinct CDR3 sequences; roughly 9% are singletons and the top ten take approximately 6.6%. This sample also belongs to another study, concerning yellow fever vaccine responses in identical twins.

The specimen sequenced was CD8+ T cells sorted from blood. Every receptor here comes from a woman under 30 in good health.

This clonotype was observed many times. The genes are TRBV20-1 and TRBJ2-2; D assignment may be TRBD1 or TRBD2 (5 bases each). The CDR3 covers 15 residues. The germline V and J ends were trimmed by 0 bases and 3 bases, with 11 bases remaining between them. Germline assignment: CDR1 DFQATT and CDR2 SNEGSKA (reference sequence). CDR3 sequence: CSARDSGRDTGELFF. The CDR3, as DNA: TGCAGTGCTAGAGATTCAGGGCGGGACACCGGGGAGCTGTTTTTT.

This clonotype was seen ten or more times. The chain carries TRBV20-1 and TRBJ2-7; 9 bases agree with TRBD2. V was pared by 0 bases and J by 0 bases, with 3 bases of the junction left unmatched. This CDR3 is 15 amino acids long. Germline CDR1 DFQATT, CDR2 SNEGSKA (reference sequence). CDR3 DNA sequence: TGCAGTGCTAGAGACCTTAGCGGGAGCTCCTACGAGCAGTACTTC. Protein sequence: CSARDLSGSSYEQYF.

This clonotype was seen a few times. V usage is TRBV20-1 and J usage is TRBJ1-4; 7 positions agree with TRBD1. The CDR3 is made up of 14 amino acids. V lost 0 bases to trimming and J lost 6 bases; unmatched junction nucleotides: 4. CDR1 is DFQATT and CDR2 is SNEGSKA in the germline V gene (reference sequence). As DNA, the CDR3 is TGCAGTGCTAGAGACCGGGACAGTTATGAAAAACTGTTTTTT. It yields the protein CSARDRDSYEKLFF.